The rows below give T cell receptor beta chains drawn from one sample of a study of OX40 agonist ivuxolimab in advanced cancers. The data were produced by immunoSEQ multiplex PCR, yet TCRdb's version contains in-frame clones alone and is incomplete. The sample holds more than 30,000 clones; roughly 90% are singletons and the top ten take 8.5% to 9.5%. The sequencing here drew on CD4+ or CD8+ T cells sorted from blood, taken in a trial of the OX40 agonist ivuxolimab. All receptors derive from an adult with an advanced solid tumor such as melanoma, head and neck, liver or kidney cancer. Both conserved end residues are part of each CDR3. Each record gives: clone size, V gene, D gene, J gene, CDR3 protein, CDR3 DNA. The D gene is left open where the match is weak. Clone sizes are given selectively: once, few, many, or a class where the clone is expanded.

abundance: .
v_gene: TRBV27
d_gene: TRBD1
j_gene: TRBJ2-3
CDR3aa: CASSFSGQGDTQYF
CDR3nt: TGTGCCAGCAGTTTCTCCGGACAGGGGGATACGCAGTATTTT

abundance: .
v_gene: TRBV7-2
d_gene: .
j_gene: TRBJ1-5
CDR3aa: CASSPRGANQPQHF
CDR3nt: TGTGCCAGCAGCCCAAGGGGCGCCAATCAGCCCCAGCATTTT

abundance: .
v_gene: TRBV9
d_gene: TRBD2
j_gene: TRBJ2-1
CDR3aa: CASSAGTRNEQFF
CDR3nt: TGTGCCAGCAGCGCCGGGACTAGAAATGAGCAGTTCTTC

abundance: few
v_gene: TRBV4-3
d_gene: .
j_gene: TRBJ1-3
CDR3aa: CASSPIQGIGNTIYF
CDR3nt: TGCGCCAGCAGCCCGATCCAGGGGATAGGAAACACCATATATTTT

abundance: .
v_gene: TRBV6-1
d_gene: TRBD1
j_gene: TRBJ2-5
CDR3aa: CASSSGTGRQETQYF
CDR3nt: TGTGCCAGCAGCTCCGGGACAGGTCGGCAAGAGACCCAGTACTTC

abundance: .
v_gene: TRBV10-2
d_gene: .
j_gene: TRBJ2-1
CDR3aa: CASTQFGGASSRNEQFF
CDR3nt: TGCGCCAGCACCCAATTTGGCGGGGCTAGCAGTCGGAATGAGCAGTTCTTC

abundance: once
v_gene: TRBV27
d_gene: .
j_gene: TRBJ1-5
CDR3aa: CASSFRTGLNQPQHF
CDR3nt: TGTGCCAGCAGTTTCCGTACAGGTTTGAATCAGCCCCAGCATTTT

abundance: .
v_gene: TRBV15
d_gene: TRBD2
j_gene: TRBJ2-2
CDR3aa: CATSRDGIRPSGRNTGELFF
CDR3nt: TGTGCCACCAGCAGAGATGGGATACGGCCTAGCGGGAGAAATACCGGGGAGCTGTTTTTT

abundance: .
v_gene: TRBV9
d_gene: TRBD1
j_gene: TRBJ1-1
CDR3aa: CASSAGTGWNTEAFF
CDR3nt: TGTGCCAGCAGCGCAGGGACAGGGTGGAACACTGAAGCTTTCTTT

abundance: once
v_gene: TRBV5-1
d_gene: .
j_gene: TRBJ2-7
CDR3aa: CASSATHEQYF
CDR3nt: TGCGCCAGCAGCGCGACTCACGAGCAGTACTTC

abundance: .
v_gene: TRBV11-3
d_gene: TRBD2
j_gene: TRBJ2-1
CDR3aa: CASSPGTSYNEQFF
CDR3nt: TGTGCCAGCAGCCCAGGGACTAGCTACAATGAGCAGTTCTTC

abundance: .
v_gene: TRBV11-3
d_gene: .
j_gene: TRBJ1-5
CDR3aa: CASSLQGSSENQPQHF
CDR3nt: TGTGCCAGCAGCTTACAGGGTAGTTCCGAGAATCAGCCCCAGCATTTT

abundance: .
v_gene: TRBV5-1
d_gene: .
j_gene: TRBJ1-2
CDR3aa: CASSPSYTNYGYTF
CDR3nt: TGCGCCAGCAGCCCGTCTTATACTAACTATGGCTACACCTTC

abundance: .
v_gene: TRBV7-3
d_gene: .
j_gene: TRBJ1-2
CDR3aa: CASSPDLSTHYGYTF
CDR3nt: TGTGCCAGCAGCCCAGACTTGTCAACCCACTATGGCTACACCTTC

abundance: .
v_gene: TRBV4-1
d_gene: .
j_gene: TRBJ2-2
CDR3aa: CASSQGAARVGNTGELFF
CDR3nt: TGCGCCAGCAGCCAAGGTGCAGCCCGGGTGGGCAACACCGGGGAGCTGTTTTTT

abundance: .
v_gene: TRBV7-9
d_gene: .
j_gene: TRBJ1-4
CDR3aa: CASSLASRTAATNEKLFF
CDR3nt: TGTGCCAGCAGCCTTGCTTCAAGGACCGCCGCAACTAATGAAAAACTGTTTTTT

abundance: few
v_gene: TRBV7-9
d_gene: .
j_gene: TRBJ1-2
CDR3aa: CASSSRSDYTF
CDR3nt: TGTGCCAGCAGCTCGCGAAGTGACTACACCTTC

abundance: .
v_gene: TRBV2
d_gene: .
j_gene: TRBJ2-7
CDR3aa: CASRQAYEQYF
CDR3nt: TGTGCCAGCAGACAGGCCTACGAGCAGTACTTC

abundance: once
v_gene: TRBV11-3
d_gene: TRBD2
j_gene: TRBJ2-3
CDR3aa: CASSWTSGSDTQYF
CDR3nt: TGTGCCAGCAGCTGGACTAGCGGGTCCGATACGCAGTATTTT

abundance: .
v_gene: TRBV28
d_gene: .
j_gene: TRBJ2-4
CDR3aa: CASMPPGDIQYF
CDR3nt: TGTGCCAGCATGCCCCCGGGAGACATTCAGTACTTC

abundance: .
v_gene: TRBV4-1
d_gene: .
j_gene: TRBJ2-3
CDR3aa: CASSQVHEKQYF
CDR3nt: TGCGCCAGCAGCCAAGTTCACGAAAAGCAGTATTTT

abundance: few
v_gene: TRBV15
d_gene: .
j_gene: TRBJ2-3
CDR3aa: CATSAGEWTDTQYF
CDR3nt: TGTGCCACCAGCGCAGGGGAGTGGACAGATACGCAGTATTTT

abundance: .
v_gene: TRBV5-1
d_gene: .
j_gene: TRBJ2-7
CDR3aa: CASSLSEREQYF
CDR3nt: TGCGCCAGCAGCTTGAGCGAACGCGAGCAGTACTTC

abundance: .
v_gene: TRBV27
d_gene: .
j_gene: TRBJ2-1
CDR3aa: CASSGINGNEQFF
CDR3nt: TGTGCCAGCAGTGGGATCAACGGCAATGAGCAGTTCTTC

abundance: .
v_gene: TRBV19
d_gene: .
j_gene: TRBJ2-5
CDR3aa: CASSTPGGPQYF
CDR3nt: TGTGCCAGTAGTACCCCCGGGGGACCCCAGTACTTC

abundance: .
v_gene: TRBV19
d_gene: TRBD2
j_gene: TRBJ2-3
CDR3aa: CASSIGRADTQYF
CDR3nt: TGTGCCAGTAGTATCGGGAGGGCAGATACGCAGTATTTT

abundance: .
v_gene: TRBV5-4
d_gene: .
j_gene: TRBJ2-1
CDR3aa: CASSLQGSYNEQFF
CDR3nt: TGTGCCAGCAGCTTGCAGGGTTCCTACAATGAGCAGTTCTTC

abundance: .
v_gene: TRBV29-1
d_gene: .
j_gene: TRBJ1-1
CDR3aa: CSDGQIMNTEAFF
CDR3nt: TGCAGCGACGGACAGATAATGAACACTGAAGCTTTCTTT

abundance: .
v_gene: TRBV19
d_gene: TRBD1
j_gene: TRBJ2-7
CDR3aa: CASSPGTGGWYEQYF
CDR3nt: TGTGCCAGTAGTCCCGGGACAGGGGGCTGGTACGAGCAGTACTTC

abundance: .
v_gene: TRBV4-2
d_gene: .
j_gene: TRBJ1-3
CDR3aa: CASSPSGESSGNTIYF
CDR3nt: TGTGCCAGCAGTCCTTCCGGGGAAAGCTCTGGAAACACCATATATTTT

abundance: .
v_gene: TRBV11-2
d_gene: TRBD2
j_gene: TRBJ2-1
CDR3aa: CASSRGTSGSSYNEQFF
CDR3nt: TGTGCCAGCAGCCGCGGGACTAGCGGAAGCTCCTACAATGAGCAGTTCTTC

abundance: .
v_gene: TRBV11-2
d_gene: TRBD1
j_gene: TRBJ2-7
CDR3aa: CASSTPGQGALYEQYF
CDR3nt: TGTGCCAGCAGCACACCGGGACAGGGGGCCCTCTACGAGCAGTACTTC

abundance: .
v_gene: TRBV5-8
d_gene: TRBD1
j_gene: TRBJ1-5
CDR3aa: CASSRGQISNQPQHF
CDR3nt: TGTGCCAGCAGCCGGGGACAGATTAGCAATCAGCCCCAGCATTTT

abundance: .
v_gene: TRBV27
d_gene: TRBD2
j_gene: TRBJ2-2
CDR3aa: CASSLSLAANTGELFF
CDR3nt: TGTGCCAGCAGTTTATCGCTAGCGGCGAACACCGGGGAGCTGTTTTTT

abundance: .
v_gene: TRBV6-5
d_gene: .
j_gene: TRBJ2-1
CDR3aa: CASSYSQGWPYNEQFF
CDR3nt: TGTGCCAGCAGTTACTCTCAGGGGTGGCCCTACAATGAGCAGTTCTTC

abundance: .
v_gene: TRBV6-1
d_gene: TRBD2
j_gene: TRBJ2-7
CDR3aa: CASSVSGSSYEQYF
CDR3nt: TGTGCCAGCAGTGTTAGCGGGAGCTCCTACGAGCAGTACTTC

abundance: .
v_gene: TRBV5-1
d_gene: TRBD2
j_gene: TRBJ2-5
CDR3aa: CASSLSLAGVQETQYF
CDR3nt: TGCGCCAGCAGCTTGAGCCTAGCGGGAGTCCAAGAGACCCAGTACTTC

abundance: .
v_gene: TRBV2
d_gene: .
j_gene: TRBJ1-2
CDR3aa: CASSSAPSRYTF
CDR3nt: TGTGCCAGCAGTTCGGCCCCTTCCCGCTACACCTTC

abundance: .
v_gene: TRBV27
d_gene: .
j_gene: TRBJ1-1
CDR3aa: CASSRRGGYTEAFF
CDR3nt: TGTGCCAGCAGCCGCCGGGGTGGGTACACTGAAGCTTTCTTT

abundance: .
v_gene: TRBV4-3
d_gene: TRBD2
j_gene: TRBJ2-2
CDR3aa: CASSHLAERTGELFF
CDR3nt: TGCGCCAGCAGCCACCTAGCGGAGCGCACCGGGGAGCTGTTTTTT

abundance: .
v_gene: TRBV5-4
d_gene: TRBD1
j_gene: TRBJ1-1
CDR3aa: CASSPTGGLTEAFF
CDR3nt: TGTGCCAGCAGCCCGACAGGGGGCCTCACTGAAGCTTTCTTT

abundance: .
v_gene: TRBV7-9
d_gene: TRBD2
j_gene: TRBJ2-5
CDR3aa: CASSPGLAGEVETQYF
CDR3nt: TGTGCCAGCAGCCCGGGACTAGCGGGAGAGGTAGAGACCCAGTACTTC